This is a list of T cell receptor beta chains from one sample in a study of T cell responses to AZD1222 COVID-19 vaccine. The protocol was immunoSEQ multiplex PCR, while the TCRdb copy is restricted to in-frame clones and leaves out a portion. The table shows roughly 99,000 clones, with about nine tenths occurring only once. The sequencing here drew on peripheral blood, taken 28 days after the second AZD1222 dose. Receptor source: an adult who received the AZD1222 COVID-19 vaccine. Both conserved end residues are part of each CDR3. A D gene is named only where the DNA matches it firmly. Size is stated for part of the rows, as once, few or many counts, or as a class when the clone is expanded.

D	V	J	size	CDR3	DNA
-	TRBV19	TRBJ2-4	-	CASSGQNPYASVGSNIQYF	TGTGCCAGTAGTGGACAGAATCCCTACGCTTCCGTCGGTTCAAACATTCAGTACTTC
-	TRBV30	TRBJ1-5	-	CACQWGDRQPQHF	TGTGCCTGTCAATGGGGGGATAGACAGCCCCAGCATTTT
TRBD1	TRBV7-6	TRBJ2-1	-	CASSLFGQGALSYNEQFF	TGTGCCAGCAGCTTATTTGGGCAGGGGGCCCTCTCTTATAATGAGCAGTTCTTC
TRBD1	TRBV4-1	TRBJ2-2	-	CASQQGTWTGELFF	TGCGCCAGCCAACAGGGGACGTGGACCGGGGAGCTGTTTTTT
-	TRBV19	TRBJ1-5	-	CASSKHLPGDQPQHF	TGTGCCAGTAGCAAACATCTTCCAGGGGATCAGCCCCAGCATTTT
-	TRBV9	TRBJ1-5	-	CASSVGWGGNQPQHF	TGTGCCAGCAGCGTAGGGTGGGGGGGCAATCAGCCCCAGCATTTT
-	TRBV19	TRBJ2-3	-	CASSLVRDTQYF	TGTGCCAGTAGTTTAGTGCGGGATACGCAGTATTTT
TRBD1	TRBV19	TRBJ1-2	once	CASSKPGQIRGYTF	TGTGCCAGTAGTAAACCGGGACAGATACGTGGCTACACCTTC
-	TRBV9	TRBJ2-2	-	CASSVGQGKTTGELFF	TGTGCCAGCAGCGTAGGGCAGGGGAAGACCACCGGGGAGCTGTTTTTT
TRBD1	TRBV7-2	TRBJ2-6	-	CASSLAGQGVVGANVLTF	TGTGCCAGCAGCTTAGCGGGACAGGGGGTGGTTGGGGCCAACGTCCTGACTTTC
TRBD1	TRBV4-1	TRBJ1-5	-	CASSQEGTGRQHF	TGCGCCAGCAGCCAAGAAGGGACAGGGAGACAGCATTTT
-	TRBV7-9	TRBJ1-5	-	CASSFDSRGRNQPQHF	TGTGCCAGCAGCTTCGATTCACGCGGTCGCAATCAGCCCCAGCATTTT
TRBD1	TRBV18	TRBJ2-1	-	CASSQQGAGNEQFF	TGTGCCAGCTCACAACAGGGGGCTGGAAATGAGCAGTTCTTC
-	TRBV7-2	TRBJ2-5	-	CASSPDFQETQYF	TGTGCCAGCAGCCCAGACTTCCAAGAGACCCAGTACTTC
-	TRBV6-5	TRBJ1-5	-	CASSYGGNNQPQHF	TGTGCCAGCAGTTACGGGGGAAACAATCAGCCCCAGCATTTT
TRBD1	TRBV4-1	TRBJ1-6	-	CASSQPTGTNNSPLHF	TGCGCCAGCAGCCAACCGACAGGGACAAATAATTCACCCCTCCACTTT
-	TRBV6-1	TRBJ1-5	-	CASSERPNQPQHF	TGTGCCAGCAGTGAGCGTCCGAATCAGCCCCAGCATTTT
-	TRBV28	TRBJ1-2	-	CASSLRETGYTF	TGTGCCAGCAGTTTAAGGGAAACTGGCTACACCTTC
-	TRBV7-2	TRBJ2-3	-	CASSPTGPTSTTDTQYF	TGTGCCAGCAGCCCTACGGGACCTACATCTACCACAGATACGCAGTATTTT
-	TRBV6-5	TRBJ1-3	-	CASSPLNSGNTIYF	TGTGCCAGCAGCCCGCTTAACTCTGGAAACACCATATATTTT
-	TRBV18	TRBJ1-5	-	CASSPPAMTPNQPQHF	TGTGCCAGCTCACCCCCAGCGATGACGCCCAATCAGCCCCAGCATTTT
TRBD2	TRBV10-1	TRBJ2-1	-	CASSGGTSGRDSSYNEQFF	TGCGCCAGCAGTGGGGGGACTAGCGGGAGGGATAGCTCCTACAATGAGCAGTTCTTC
-	TRBV12-3/TRBV12-4	TRBJ1-1	-	CASSLVDGQAFF	TGTGCCAGCAGTTTAGTGGACGGCCAAGCTTTCTTT
TRBD1	TRBV23-1	TRBJ1-5	-	CASSHPGTGGRWNQPQHF	TGCGCCAGCAGTCACCCCGGGACAGGCGGGAGGTGGAATCAGCCCCAGCATTTT
-	TRBV28	TRBJ1-4	once	CASSTGKEKLFF	TGTGCCAGCAGTACAGGGAAGGAAAAACTGTTTTTT
TRBD2	TRBV11-3	TRBJ2-3	-	CASSLGLGATDTQYF	TGTGCCAGCAGCTTGGGACTAGGTGCCACAGATACGCAGTATTTT
TRBD1	TRBV28	TRBJ1-1	few	CASSVDRLNTEAFF	TGTGCCAGCAGTGTGGACAGGCTCAACACTGAAGCTTTCTTT
TRBD1	TRBV5-5	TRBJ1-4	few	CASSFRRDRAHEKLFF	TGTGCCAGCAGCTTTCGCCGGGACAGGGCTCATGAAAAACTGTTTTTT
-	TRBV5-1	TRBJ1-6	-	CASSHGQNNSPLHF	TGCGCCAGCAGCCACGGACAGAATAATTCACCCCTCCACTTT
-	TRBV5-4	TRBJ2-1	-	CASSLGVGNEQFF	TGTGCCAGCAGCTTGGGGGTCGGCAATGAGCAGTTCTTC
-	TRBV7-9	TRBJ1-1	-	CASSLVGGSDTEAFF	TGTGCCAGCAGCTTAGTCGGGGGTTCGGACACTGAAGCTTTCTTT
TRBD1	TRBV28	TRBJ2-7	once	CASSFSGTGGSSYEQYF	TGTGCCAGCAGTTTCTCCGGGACAGGGGGGTCCTCCTACGAGCAGTACTTC
TRBD1	TRBV10-1	TRBJ1-6	-	CASSEGQARSPLHF	TGCGCCAGCAGTGAGGGACAGGCACGTTCACCCCTCCACTTT
-	TRBV9	TRBJ2-1	-	CASSTGTTGNEQFF	TGTGCCAGCAGCACAGGGACTACTGGGAATGAGCAGTTCTTC
-	TRBV15	TRBJ2-1	-	CATRADHYNEQFF	TGTGCCACCAGGGCAGACCACTACAATGAGCAGTTCTTC
TRBD1	TRBV7-7	TRBJ2-5	-	CASSQDREETQYF	TGTGCCAGCAGCCAGGACAGGGAAGAGACCCAGTACTTC
TRBD2	TRBV7-9	TRBJ2-7	-	CAGGGPYEQYF	TGTGCCGGCGGGGGGCCCTACGAGCAGTACTTC
TRBD1	TRBV27	TRBJ1-4	-	CASSFRPRQGNEKLFF	TGTGCCAGCAGTTTTCGCCCCCGACAGGGGAATGAAAAACTGTTTTTT
-	TRBV12-3/TRBV12-4	TRBJ1-1	few	CASSDQGNTEAFF	TGTGCCAGCAGTGATCAGGGGAACACTGAAGCTTTCTTT
-	TRBV5-1	TRBJ1-2	-	CASSLGGDYGYTF	TGCGCCAGCAGCTTGGGAGGGGACTATGGCTACACCTTC
-	TRBV7-8	TRBJ1-2	-	CASSLVGGVAPDGYTF	TGTGCCAGCAGCTTAGTTGGTGGGGTCGCACCGGATGGCTACACCTTC
-	TRBV10-3	TRBJ1-1	once	CAISESVQAGAFF	TGTGCCATCAGTGAGTCGGTGCAGGCCGGAGCTTTCTTT
-	TRBV27	TRBJ2-7	once	CASSLKGAYEQYF	TGTGCCAGCAGTTTAAAGGGGGCCTACGAGCAGTACTTC
TRBD2	TRBV9	TRBJ2-7	-	CASSVGGAGAYEQYF	TGTGCCAGCAGCGTAGGTGGAGCGGGAGCTTACGAGCAGTACTTC
TRBD2	TRBV9	TRBJ2-1	-	CASSAGLAGAGFF	TGTGCCAGCAGCGCCGGGCTAGCGGGAGCTGGTTTCTTC
TRBD1	TRBV5-6	TRBJ2-5	-	CASSWGQGEAQYF	TGTGCCAGCAGCTGGGGACAGGGGGAGGCCCAGTACTTC
-	TRBV7-2	TRBJ2-7	-	CASSPMGLNYEQYF	TGTGCCAGCAGCCCCATGGGACTGAACTACGAGCAGTACTTC
-	TRBV21-1	TRBJ1-6	-	CASSIPPGFSSYNSPLHF	TGTGCCAGCAGCATCCCCCCAGGGTTCAGCTCCTATAATTCACCCCTCCACTTT
TRBD2	TRBV6-2/TRBV6-3	TRBJ2-3	-	CASSRRLAGGKRDTQYF	TGTGCCAGCAGCCGTAGACTAGCGGGAGGGAAGAGGGATACGCAGTATTTT
TRBD2	TRBV5-1	TRBJ2-3	-	CASSSGLAGGDTQYF	TGCGCCAGCAGTTCGGGACTAGCGGGGGGAGATACGCAGTATTTT
-	TRBV28	TRBJ1-6	-	CASSRPDTYNSPLHF	TGTGCCAGCAGTCGTCCCGACACCTATAATTCACCCCTCCACTTT
-	TRBV19	TRBJ2-1	-	CASSLGISSYNEQFF	TGTGCCAGTAGTCTGGGGATCAGCTCCTACAATGAGCAGTTCTTC
-	TRBV6-4	TRBJ2-2	-	CASSDSGLVVELFF	TGTGCCAGCAGTGACTCCGGGCTAGTCGTGGAGCTGTTTTTT
-	TRBV29-1	TRBJ2-5	-	CSVETPWDKETQYF	TGCAGCGTTGAGACCCCTTGGGACAAAGAGACCCAGTACTTC
-	TRBV4-3	TRBJ1-6	few	CASSQDGDSPLHF	TGCGCCAGCAGCCAAGATGGGGACTCACCCCTCCACTTT
-	TRBV5-1	TRBJ2-5	few	CASSWSLGETQYF	TGCGCCAGCAGCTGGTCCCTAGGGGAGACCCAGTACTTC
-	TRBV1	TRBJ1-5	-	CTSSQDRVRDRENHSNQPQHF	TGCACCAGCAGCCAAGATCGGGTCCGGGACAGAGAGAACCATAGCAATCAGCCCCAGCATTTT